Shown below are 4 T cell receptor beta chains from a single sample sequenced in a study of molecular identifiers for immune sequencing clone quantification. TCRdb re-called the PCR reads through MiXCR, storing one row per CDR3 protein. The repertoire holds 300,000 to 350,000 distinct CDR3 sequences, with about a fifth as singletons. The sequenced material came from naive CD8+ T cells from blood, with Jurkat cell RNA spiked in. As to subset: FACS-sorted CD8+CD4-CCR7+CD45RA+ naive T cells. The receptors shown here come from a human donor in good health. Some libraries in this study had Jurkat cell RNA spiked in.

A word on this clonotype: This may come from a read error, since a much larger clone is one base off. V usage is TRBV28 and J usage is TRBJ2-3; TRBD1 might be the D (5 bases). Trimming shortened V by 7 bases and J by 6 bases, and 14 bases separated the two germline ends. The CDR3 is made up of 13 amino acids. Germline assignment: CDR1 MDHEN and CDR2 SYDVKM. In DNA, the CDR3 is TGTGCCAGCATTCCAGGGTGGTGGGATACGCAGTATTTT. Translated, it gives CASIPGWWDTQYF.

In this sample, this clonotype turned up many times. In nucleotides, the CDR3 is TGTGCCAGCAGCCCGACCCCGGCGGGAGAGTTCTTC. Protein: CASSPTPAGEFF. V gene TRBV11-2 combines with J gene TRBJ2-1; 7 positions agree with TRBD2. This CDR3 contains 12 residues. Trimming at V came to 5 bases and at J to 14 bases, leaving 9 bases not matched to a gene. The germline V gene encodes CDR1 SGHAT and CDR2 FQNNGV.

On this clonotype itself: A much larger clone lies one base from this, so it may be a read error. This chain links TRBV13 with TRBJ2-1, with 9 nucleotides matching TRBD1. Germline V CDR1 and CDR2: PRHDT, FYEKMQ (reference sequence). Losses at the gene ends were 4 bases for V and 8 bases for J; bases not matched to a gene: 9. This CDR3 spans 15 amino acids. The CDR3 DNA is TGTGCCAGCAGCTCGGCCGGACAGGGGATAGATGAGCAGTTCTTC. Translated: CASSSAGQGIDEQFF.

This clonotype was picked up a small number of times. The gene calls are TRBV19 and TRBJ2-5, with D perhaps being TRBD1 or TRBD2 (5 bases each). This CDR3 is built from 15 residues. CDR1 is LNHDA, CDR2 SQIVND, per germline (reference sequence). V was pared by 4 bases and J by 3 bases, with 15 bases between. The CDR3 loop reads CASSSRDGRKETQYF. CDR3 DNA sequence: TGTGCCAGTAGTAGTAGGGACGGAAGAAAAGAGACCCAGTACTTC.